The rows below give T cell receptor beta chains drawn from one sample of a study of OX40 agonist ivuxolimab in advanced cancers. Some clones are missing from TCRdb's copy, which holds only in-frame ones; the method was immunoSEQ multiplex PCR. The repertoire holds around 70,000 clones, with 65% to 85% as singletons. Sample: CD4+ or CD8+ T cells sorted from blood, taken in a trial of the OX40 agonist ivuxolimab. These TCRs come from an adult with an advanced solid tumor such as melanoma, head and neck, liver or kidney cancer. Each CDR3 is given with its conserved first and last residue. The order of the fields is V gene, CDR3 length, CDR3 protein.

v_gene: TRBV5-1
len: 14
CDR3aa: CASSSGTAAYEQYF

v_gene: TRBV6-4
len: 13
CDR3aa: CASSGDSYNEQFF

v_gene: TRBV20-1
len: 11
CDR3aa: CSAGDSQGYTF

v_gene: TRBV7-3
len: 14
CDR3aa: CASSPKSGSQTQYF

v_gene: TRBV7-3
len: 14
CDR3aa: CASSLTASLGERTF

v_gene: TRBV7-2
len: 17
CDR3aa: CASSTGGGGRANNEQFF

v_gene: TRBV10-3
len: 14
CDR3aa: CAISGSDGAYEQYF

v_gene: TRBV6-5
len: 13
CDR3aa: CASSSSPNQPQHF

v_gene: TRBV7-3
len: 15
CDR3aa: CASSPTGQGRETQYF

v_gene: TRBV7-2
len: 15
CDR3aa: CASSIRTGMASPLHF

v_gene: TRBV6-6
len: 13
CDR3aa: CASSYLQGGEQFF

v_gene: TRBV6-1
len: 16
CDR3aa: CASSEARDRVGRGYTF

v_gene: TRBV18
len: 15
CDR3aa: CASSLGPTNNQPQHF

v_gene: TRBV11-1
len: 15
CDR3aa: CASSASAGATYEQYF

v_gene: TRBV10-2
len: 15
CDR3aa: CATSRDRGPKNIQYF

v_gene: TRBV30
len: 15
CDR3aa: CAWSATLGGADTQYF

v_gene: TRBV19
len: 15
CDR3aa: CASSIGTVNTGELFF

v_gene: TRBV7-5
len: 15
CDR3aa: CVRSLAGVSTDTQYF